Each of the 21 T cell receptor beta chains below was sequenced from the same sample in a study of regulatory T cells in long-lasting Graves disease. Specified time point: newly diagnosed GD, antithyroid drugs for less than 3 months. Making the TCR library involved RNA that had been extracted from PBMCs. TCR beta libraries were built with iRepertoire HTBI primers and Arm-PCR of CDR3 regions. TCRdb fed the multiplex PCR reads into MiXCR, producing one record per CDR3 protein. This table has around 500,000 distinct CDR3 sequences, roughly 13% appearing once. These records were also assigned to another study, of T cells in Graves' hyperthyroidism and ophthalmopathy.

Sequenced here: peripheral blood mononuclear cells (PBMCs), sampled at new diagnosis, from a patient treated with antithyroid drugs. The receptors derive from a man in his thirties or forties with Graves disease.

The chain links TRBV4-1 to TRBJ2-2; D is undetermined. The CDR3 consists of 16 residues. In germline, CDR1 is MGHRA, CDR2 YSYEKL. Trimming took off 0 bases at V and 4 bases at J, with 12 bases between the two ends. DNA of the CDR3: TGCGCCAGCAGCCAAGAAGGTCGTAGCCGCACCGGGGAGCTGTTTTTT. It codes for CASSQEGRSRTGELFF.

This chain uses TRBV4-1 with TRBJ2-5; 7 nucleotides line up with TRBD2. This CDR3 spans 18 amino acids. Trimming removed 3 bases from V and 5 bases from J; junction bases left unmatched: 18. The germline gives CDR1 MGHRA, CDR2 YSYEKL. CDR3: CASSQVGEGRAGVETQYF. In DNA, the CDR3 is TGCGCCAGCAGCCAGGTTGGGGAAGGGCGCGCGGGAGTGGAGACCCAGTACTTC.

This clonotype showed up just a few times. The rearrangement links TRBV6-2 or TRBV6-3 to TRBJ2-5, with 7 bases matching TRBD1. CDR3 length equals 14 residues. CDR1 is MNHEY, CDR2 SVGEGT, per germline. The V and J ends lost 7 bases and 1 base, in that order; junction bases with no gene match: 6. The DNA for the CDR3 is TGTGCCAGCAAGACCGGGACAGCCCAAGAGACCCAGTACTTC. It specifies CASKTGTAQETQYF.

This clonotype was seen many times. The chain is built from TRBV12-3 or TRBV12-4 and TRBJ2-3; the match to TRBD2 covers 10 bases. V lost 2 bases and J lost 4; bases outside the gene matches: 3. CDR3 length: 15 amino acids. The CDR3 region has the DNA TGTGCCAGCAGTTTAAGAGCGGGAGGGGCAGATACGCAGTATTTT. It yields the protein CASSLRAGGADTQYF.

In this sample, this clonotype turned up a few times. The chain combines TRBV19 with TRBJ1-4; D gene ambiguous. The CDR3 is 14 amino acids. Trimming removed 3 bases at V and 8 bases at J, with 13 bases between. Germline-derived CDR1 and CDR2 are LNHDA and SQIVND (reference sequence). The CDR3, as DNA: TGTGCCAGTAGTATGACCCGACGGCCAGAAAAACTGTTTTTT. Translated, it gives CASSMTRRPEKLFF.

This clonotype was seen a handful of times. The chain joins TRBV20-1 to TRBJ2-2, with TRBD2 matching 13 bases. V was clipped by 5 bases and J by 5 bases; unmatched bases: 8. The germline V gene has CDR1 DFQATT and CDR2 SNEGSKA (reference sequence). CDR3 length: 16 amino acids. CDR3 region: CSAARTSGSSTGELFF. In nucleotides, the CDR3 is TGCAGTGCTGCACGGACTAGCGGGAGCAGTACCGGGGAGCTGTTTTTT.

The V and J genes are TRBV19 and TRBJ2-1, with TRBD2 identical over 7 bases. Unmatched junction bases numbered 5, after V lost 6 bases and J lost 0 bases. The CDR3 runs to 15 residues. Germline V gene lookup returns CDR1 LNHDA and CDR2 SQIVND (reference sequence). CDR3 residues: CASSSQRGSYNEQFF. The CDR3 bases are TGTGCCAGTAGCTCACAGCGGGGCTCCTACAATGAGCAGTTCTTC.

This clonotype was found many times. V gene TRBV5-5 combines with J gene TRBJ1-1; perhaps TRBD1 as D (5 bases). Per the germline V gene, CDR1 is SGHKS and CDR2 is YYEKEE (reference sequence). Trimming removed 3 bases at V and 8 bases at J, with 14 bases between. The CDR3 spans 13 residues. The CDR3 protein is CASSWGPEPEAFF. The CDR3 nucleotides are TGTGCCAGCAGCTGGGGACCCGAGCCAGAAGCTTTCTTT.

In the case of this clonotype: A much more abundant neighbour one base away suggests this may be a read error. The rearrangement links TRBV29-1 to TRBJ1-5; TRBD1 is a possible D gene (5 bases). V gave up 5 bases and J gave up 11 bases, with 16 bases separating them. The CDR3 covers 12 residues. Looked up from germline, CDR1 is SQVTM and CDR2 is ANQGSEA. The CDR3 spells CSVRAPGGSQHF. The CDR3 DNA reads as TGCAGCGTTCGTGCCCCGGGGGGGTCCCAGCATTTT.

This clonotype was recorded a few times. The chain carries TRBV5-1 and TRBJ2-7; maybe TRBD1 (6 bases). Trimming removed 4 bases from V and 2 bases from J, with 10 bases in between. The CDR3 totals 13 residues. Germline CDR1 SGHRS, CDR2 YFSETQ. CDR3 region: CASSATGTYEQYF. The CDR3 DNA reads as TGCGCCAGCAGCGCGACAGGCACCTACGAGCAGTACTTC.

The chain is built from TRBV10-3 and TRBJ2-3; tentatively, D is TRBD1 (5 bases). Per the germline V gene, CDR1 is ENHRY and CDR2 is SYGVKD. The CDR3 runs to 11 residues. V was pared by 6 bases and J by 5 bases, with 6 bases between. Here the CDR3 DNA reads TGTGCCATCAGCGACAGAGATACGCAGTATTTT. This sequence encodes CAISDRDTQYF.

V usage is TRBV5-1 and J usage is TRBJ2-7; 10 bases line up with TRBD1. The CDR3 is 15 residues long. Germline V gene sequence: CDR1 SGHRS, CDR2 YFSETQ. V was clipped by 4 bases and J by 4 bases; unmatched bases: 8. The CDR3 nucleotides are TGCGCCAGCAGCGTTACAGGACAGGGGGAATACGAGCAGTACTTC. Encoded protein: CASSVTGQGEYEQYF.

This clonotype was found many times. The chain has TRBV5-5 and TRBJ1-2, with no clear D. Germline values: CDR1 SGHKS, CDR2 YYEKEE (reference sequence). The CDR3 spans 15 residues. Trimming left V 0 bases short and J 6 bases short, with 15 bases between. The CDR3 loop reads CASSLASDGEDGYTF. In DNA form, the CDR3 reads TGTGCCAGCAGCTTGGCCTCAGACGGAGAAGATGGCTACACCTTC.

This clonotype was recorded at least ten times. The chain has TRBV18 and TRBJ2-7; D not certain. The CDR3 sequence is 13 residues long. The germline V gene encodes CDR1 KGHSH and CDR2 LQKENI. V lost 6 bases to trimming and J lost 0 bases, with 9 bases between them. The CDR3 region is CASSFGPSYEQYF. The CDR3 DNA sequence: TGTGCCAGCTCTTTCGGGCCCTCCTACGAGCAGTACTTC.

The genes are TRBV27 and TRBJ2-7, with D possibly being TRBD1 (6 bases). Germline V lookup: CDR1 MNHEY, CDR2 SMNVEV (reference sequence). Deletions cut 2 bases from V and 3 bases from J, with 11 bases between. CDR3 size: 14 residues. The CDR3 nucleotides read TGTGCCAGCAGTTTAGGTCTAGGGGGCTACGAGCAGTACTTC. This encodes CASSLGLGGYEQYF.

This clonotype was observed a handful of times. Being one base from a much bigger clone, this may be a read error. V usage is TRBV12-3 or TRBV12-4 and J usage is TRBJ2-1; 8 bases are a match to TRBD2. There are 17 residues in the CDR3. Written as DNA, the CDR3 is TGTGCCAGCAGTCCCTATGCGGGAGGAATCTCCTACAATGAGCAGCTCTTC. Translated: CASSPYAGGISYNEQLF.

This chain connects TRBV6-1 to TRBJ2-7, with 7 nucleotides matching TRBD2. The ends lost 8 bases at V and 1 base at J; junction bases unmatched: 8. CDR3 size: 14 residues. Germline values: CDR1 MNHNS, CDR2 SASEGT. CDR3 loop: CASLSGTNSYEQYF. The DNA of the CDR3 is TGTGCCAGCCTCTCCGGGACTAATTCCTACGAGCAGTACTTC.

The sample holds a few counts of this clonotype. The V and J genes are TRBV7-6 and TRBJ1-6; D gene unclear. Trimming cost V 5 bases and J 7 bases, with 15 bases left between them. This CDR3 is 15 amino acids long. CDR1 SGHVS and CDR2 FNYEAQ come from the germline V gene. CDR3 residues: CASSRILGGNSPLHF. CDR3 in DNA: TGTGCCAGCAGCAGGATCTTAGGTGGAAATTCACCCCTCCACTTT.

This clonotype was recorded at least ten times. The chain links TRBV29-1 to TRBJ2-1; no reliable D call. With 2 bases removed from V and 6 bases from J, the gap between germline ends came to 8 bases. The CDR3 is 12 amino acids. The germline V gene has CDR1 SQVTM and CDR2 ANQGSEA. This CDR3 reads CSVEWVVNEQFF. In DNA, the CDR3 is TGCAGCGTTGAATGGGTAGTCAATGAGCAGTTCTTC.

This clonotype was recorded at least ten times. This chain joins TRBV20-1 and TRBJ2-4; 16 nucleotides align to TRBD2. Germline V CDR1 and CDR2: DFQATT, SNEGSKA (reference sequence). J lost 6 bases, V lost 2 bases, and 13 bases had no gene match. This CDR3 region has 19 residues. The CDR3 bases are TGCAGTGCTAGAAAAGGGGGACTAGCGGGAGGGCCCGGGCGAAACATTCAGTACTTC. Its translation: CSARKGGLAGGPGRNIQYF.

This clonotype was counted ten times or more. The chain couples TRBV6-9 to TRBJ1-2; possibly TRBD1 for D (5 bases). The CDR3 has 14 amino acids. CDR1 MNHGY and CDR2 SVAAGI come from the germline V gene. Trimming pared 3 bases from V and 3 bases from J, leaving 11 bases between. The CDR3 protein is CASSYRGMDYGYTF. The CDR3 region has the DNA TGTGCCAGCAGTTACCGGGGGATGGACTATGGCTACACCTTC.